This note documents a single T cell receptor beta chain sequence. As handled by the study authors: Estimation of nucleated cell counts relied on the amplification of reference gene primers. The method was immunoSEQ multiplex PCR; TCRdb's version includes in-frame clones alone and lacks a portion of them. The V and J calls and clone size are taken from that table; D and trimming were inferred from the DNA. The repertoire holds 100,000 to 150,000 clones, with 87% as singletons. After removal of 6 bases from V and 0 bases from J, the junction contained 11 bases not matched to a gene. The CDR3 is made up of 18 amino acids. The germline V gene encodes CDR1 LNHDA and CDR2 SQIVND (reference sequence). This entry is derived from a study of blood T cell repertoires in COVID-19. About the study: Whether acute or convalescent, the COVID-19 samples came from the United States, Italy and Spain. T cells, B-cell-depleted T cells, or PBMCs supplied cDNA or gDNA.

The sequence came from a woman in her 70s with acute or convalescent COVID-19. Material: peripheral blood. The chain couples TRBV19 to TRBJ2-6; 7 nucleotides align to TRBD1. The CDR3 DNA is TGTGCCAGTAGATCCGGACAGGAAGCTGGCTCTGGGGCCAACGTCCTGACTTTC. It encodes CASRSGQEAGSGANVLTF. Full variable domain (missing parts from reference TRBV19 and TRBJ2-6): DGGITQSPKYLFRKEGQNVTLSCEQNLNHDAMYWYRQDPGQGLRLIYYSQIVNDFQKGDIAEGYSVSREKKESFPLTVTSAQKNPTAFYLCASRSGQEAGSGANVLTFGAGSRLTVL.